The clone carrying this T cell receptor beta chain was seen many times. Time point given: technical triplicate 3. The CDR3 spans 15 residues. V gave up 5 bases and J gave up 5 bases; unmatched junction bases: 8. From germline, CDR1 is SGHTA and CDR2 FQGNSA. TCRdb ran MiXCR on the 5' RACE reads and lists one entry per CDR3 protein. The sample includes approximately 28,000 distinct CDR3 sequences, about 17% of them seen just once. The data derive from a study of neurological immune-mediated disorders. This TCR was sampled from a female donor with HTLV-1-associated myelopathy (HAM/TSP). The chain is built from TRBV7-2 and TRBJ2-5; 10 bases fit TRBD2. Specimen: CD4+ T cells from blood. CDR3: CASSLNSGGFETQYF. CDR3 DNA: TGTGCCAGCAGCCTAAATAGCGGGGGGTTTGAGACCCAGTACTTC. Filled out from reference TRBV7-2 and TRBJ2-5, the complete variable domain reads GAGVSQSPSNKVTEKGKDVELRCDPISGHTALYWYRQSLGQGLEFLIYFQGNSAPDKSGLPSDRFSAERTGGSVSTLTIQRTQQEDSAVYLCASSLNSGGFETQYFGPGTRLLVL.